The next 14 T cell receptor beta chains were all read from a single sample in a study of radiation and T cells in renal cell carcinoma. The table came from immunoSEQ multiplex PCR; TCRdb's copy has only in-frame clones and leaves some out. This table has under 55,000 clones, around 83% appearing once. As for time point: baseline pretreatment blood. Treatment in this sample: 15 Gy SBRT to primary tumor, nephrectomy 4 weeks later. The material sequenced was blood, taken from a patient whose treatment included radiotherapy and nephrectomy. These receptors were obtained from a woman aged 65 to 85 with renal cell carcinoma.

The chain recombines TRBV27 with TRBJ1-6; no reliable D call. Germline loops: CDR1 MNHEY, CDR2 SMNVEV (reference sequence). CDR3 size: 13 residues. V lost 5 bases to trimming and J lost 12 bases, with 14 bases between them. The CDR3 spells CASSDFRAEPLHF. The CDR3 coding sequence is TGTGCCAGCAGTGATTTCCGGGCAGAACCCCTCCACTTT.

This sequence joins TRBV5-1 and TRBJ2-7; 7 bases map to TRBD1. The V gene end was trimmed by 4 bases and the J gene end by 4 bases; junction bases not matched to a gene: 8. Germline V lookup: CDR1 SGHRS, CDR2 YFSETQ. This CDR3 has 14 amino acids. CDR3 residues: CASSLLGGSYEQYF. DNA of the CDR3: TGCGCCAGCAGCCTCCTAGGGGGCTCGTACGAGCAGTACTTC.

The table lists this clone with a few counts. The chain uses TRBV30 and TRBJ1-1, with 8 bases that match TRBD1. Germline V gene sequence: CDR1 GTSNPN, CDR2 SVGIG (reference sequence). The CDR3 sequence is 14 residues long. The junction had 9 bases not matched to a gene; V was cut back by 7 bases and J by 2 bases. CDR3: CALPSRGPNTEAFF. Written as DNA, the CDR3 is TGTGCCTTACCGTCCAGGGGGCCCAACACTGAAGCTTTCTTT.

Only a few counts were recorded for this clone. The genes are TRBV5-1 and TRBJ1-1, with D unresolved. CDR1 is SGHRS, CDR2 YFSETQ, per germline. Trimming pared 8 bases from V and 3 bases from J, leaving 14 bases between. The CDR3 is made up of 13 amino acids. The chain's CDR3 is CASQERYDTEAFF. The CDR3 nucleotides are TGCGCCAGTCAAGAAAGGTACGACACTGAAGCTTTCTTT.

This chain joins TRBV6-5 and TRBJ2-4, with TRBD1 matching 8 bases. The CDR3 contains 14 residues. The trim removed 6 bases at V and 9 bases at J, leaving 10 bases unmatched. In germline, CDR1 is MNHEY, CDR2 SVGAGI. CDR3: CASSRGQGVSIQYF. The CDR3 bases are TGTGCCAGCAGCCGTGGACAGGGAGTAAGCATTCAGTACTTC.

J is TRBJ1-1 and V is TRBV7-8; D gene unclear. Trimming removed 3 bases at V and 3 bases at J, with 11 bases between. CDR1 is SGHVS, CDR2 FQNEAQ, per germline. The CDR3 sequence is 14 residues long. CDR3 nucleotides: TGTGCCAGCAGCTTCCGTTGGCGGGACACTGAAGCTTTCTTT. Its translation: CASSFRWRDTEAFF.

This clone occurred a few times. The V and J genes are TRBV11-2 and TRBJ2-4; the D call may be TRBD1 or TRBD2 (5 bases each). The V end was cut by 5 bases, the J end by 4 bases, with 9 bases between. Germline CDR1 reads SGHAT; CDR2 reads FQNNGV. The CDR3 spans 13 residues. The CDR3 bases are TGTGCCAGCAGCCGGGACCTTAAAAACATTCAGTACTTC. Encoded protein: CASSRDLKNIQYF.

The J gene is TRBJ2-5, the V gene TRBV2; a weak D match, TRBD1 (6 bases). CDR3 length: 15 amino acids. V gave up 7 bases and J gave up 0 bases, with 15 bases separating them. Germline values: CDR1 SNHLY, CDR2 FYNNEI. The CDR3, as DNA: TGTGCCAGCACAACCGGGACATTGTACCAAGAGACCCAGTACTTC. Amino acids: CASTTGTLYQETQYF.

The chain combines TRBV4-2 with TRBJ2-5, with TRBD2 matching over 8 bases. Looked up from germline, CDR1 is LGHNA and CDR2 is YNFKEQ. V shed 2 bases, J shed 3 bases, and the junction held 20 bases outside the gene matches. The CDR3 is 20 amino acids. CDR3 coding DNA: TGTGCCAGCAGCCAATCCGGCCCAATCGGTAGCGGGGAGAGCAAAGAGACCCAGTACTTC. Its protein is CASSQSGPIGSGESKETQYF.

Only a few counts were recorded for this clone. The genes are TRBV14 and TRBJ1-2; D uncertain. This CDR3 contains 13 residues. Germline values: CDR1 SGHDN, CDR2 FVKESK. V lost 0 bases and J 2 bases, leaving 4 bases between the germline ends. CDR3 region: CASSQDRNYGYTF. CDR3 in DNA: TGTGCCAGCAGCCAAGATCGGAACTATGGCTACACCTTC.

The J gene is TRBJ1-4, the V gene TRBV19; 10 nucleotides match TRBD1. Germline CDR1 LNHDA, CDR2 SQIVND (reference sequence). With V trimmed by 10 bases and J by 4 bases, 6 bases remained unmatched. CDR3 size: 14 residues. The CDR3 DNA reads TGTGCCACCTCGACAGGGGGCAGTAATGAAAAACTGTTTTTT. The encoded protein is CATSTGGSNEKLFF.

V and J are TRBV27 and TRBJ2-3, with D maybe TRBD2 (5 bases). Looked up from germline, CDR1 is MNHEY and CDR2 is SMNVEV (reference sequence). The V and J ends lost 4 bases and 0 bases respectively, with 11 bases between them. This CDR3 has 15 amino acids. CDR3 DNA sequence: TGTGCCAGCAGTTCCGGGATGCCGAGCACAGATACGCAGTATTTT. This encodes CASSSGMPSTDTQYF.

V gene TRBV7-8 combines with J gene TRBJ1-1, with D possibly matching TRBD1 (5 bases). The CDR3 runs 15 residues. The ends were cut back, 5 bases at V and 1 base at J, with 14 bases in the middle. Germline V CDR1 and CDR2: SGHVS, FQNEAQ. CDR3 in amino acids: CASSLPAGTNTEAFF. The CDR3 nucleotides read TGTGCCAGCAGCCTACCAGCCGGGACGAACACTGAAGCTTTCTTT.

This CDR3 reads CANGDYGYTF. CDR3 DNA sequence: TGTGCCAACGGGGACTATGGCTACACCTTC. The V gene is TRBV30, the J gene TRBJ1-2, with no clear D. Germline V lookup: CDR1 GTSNPN, CDR2 SVGIG (reference sequence). V was cut by 8 bases and J by 3 bases, with 7 bases left in between. This CDR3 has 10 amino acids. Full variable domain (rest looked up from reference TRBV30 and TRBJ1-2): SQTIHQWPATLVQPVGSPLSLECTVEGTSNPNLYWYRQAAGRGLQLLFYSVGIGQISSEVPQNLSASRPQDRQFILSSKKLLLSDSGFYLCANGDYGYTFGSGTRLTVV.